This TCR beta chain was identified in a study of molecular identifiers for immune sequencing clone quantification. This clonotype was counted at least ten times. The CDR3 extends over 14 amino acids. After removal of 1 base from V and 10 bases from J, the junction contained 7 bases not matched to a gene. Germline V gene sequence: CDR1 DFQATT, CDR2 SNEGSKA (reference sequence). Using its own MiXCR run on the PCR reads, TCRdb lists one record per CDR3 protein. The data show approximately 670,000 distinct CDR3 sequences, about 20% seen once. The sequence derives from a human donor in good health. Some libraries in this study had Jurkat cell RNA spiked in. The specimen sequenced was naive CD8+ T cells from blood, with Jurkat cell RNA spiked in. The subset was: FACS-sorted CD8+CD4-CCR7+CD45RA+ naive T cells. The chain recombines TRBV20-1 with TRBJ1-6; 7 bases fit TRBD1. CDR3: CSARGEGAGSPLHF. CDR3 bases: TGCAGTGCTAGAGGCGAGGGGGCAGGATCACCCCTCCACTTT.